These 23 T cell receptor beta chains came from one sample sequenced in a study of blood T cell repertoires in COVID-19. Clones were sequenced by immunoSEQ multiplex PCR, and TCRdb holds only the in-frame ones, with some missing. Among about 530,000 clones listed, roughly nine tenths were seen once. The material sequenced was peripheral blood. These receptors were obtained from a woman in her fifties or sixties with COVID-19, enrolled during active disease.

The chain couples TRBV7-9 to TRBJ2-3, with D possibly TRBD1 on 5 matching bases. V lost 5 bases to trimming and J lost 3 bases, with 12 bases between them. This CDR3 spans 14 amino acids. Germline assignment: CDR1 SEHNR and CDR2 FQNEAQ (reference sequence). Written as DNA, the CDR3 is TGTGCCAGCAGCCCCAGGGAACCGACAGATACGCAGTATTTT. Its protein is CASSPREPTDTQYF. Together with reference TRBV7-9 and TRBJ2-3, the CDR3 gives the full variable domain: DTGVSQNPRHKITKRGQNVTFRCDPISEHNRLYWYRQTLGQGPEFLTYFQNEAQLEKSRLLSDRFSAERPKGSFSTLEIQRTEQGDSAMYLCASSPREPTDTQYFGPGTRLTVL.

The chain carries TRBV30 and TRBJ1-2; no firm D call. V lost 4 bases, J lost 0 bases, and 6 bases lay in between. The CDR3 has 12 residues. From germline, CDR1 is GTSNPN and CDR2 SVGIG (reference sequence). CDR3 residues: CAWNTANYGYTF. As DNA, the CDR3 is TGTGCCTGGAACACAGCTAACTATGGCTACACCTTC.

CDR3 nucleotides: TGCAGCGTTGGGGGAGGTACTAATGAAAAACTGTTTTTT. Amino acid sequence: CSVGGGTNEKLFF. This chain connects TRBV29-1 to TRBJ1-4, with D unclear. V was cut by 4 bases and J by 2 bases, with 8 bases left in between. CDR1 SQVTM and CDR2 ANQGSEA come from the germline V gene. The CDR3 is 13 amino acids.

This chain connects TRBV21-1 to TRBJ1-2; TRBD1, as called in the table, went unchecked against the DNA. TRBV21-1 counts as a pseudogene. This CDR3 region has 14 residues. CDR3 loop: CASSLIPGDRSYTF. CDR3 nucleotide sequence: TGTGCCAGCAGCCTAATACCAGGGGATAGGAGCTACACCTTC.

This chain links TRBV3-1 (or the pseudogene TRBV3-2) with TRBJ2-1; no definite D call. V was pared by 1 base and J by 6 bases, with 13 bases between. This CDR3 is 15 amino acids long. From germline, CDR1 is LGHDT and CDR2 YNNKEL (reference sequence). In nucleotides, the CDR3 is TGTGCCAGCAGCCAAGTAGGTGGAACGGGCAATGAGCAGTTCTTC. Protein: CASSQVGGTGNEQFF.

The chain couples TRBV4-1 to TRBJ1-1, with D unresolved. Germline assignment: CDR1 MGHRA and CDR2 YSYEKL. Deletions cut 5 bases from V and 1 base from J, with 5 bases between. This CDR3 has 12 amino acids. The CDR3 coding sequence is TGCGCCAGCAGCTCAAAGAACACTGAAGCTTTCTTT. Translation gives CASSSKNTEAFF.

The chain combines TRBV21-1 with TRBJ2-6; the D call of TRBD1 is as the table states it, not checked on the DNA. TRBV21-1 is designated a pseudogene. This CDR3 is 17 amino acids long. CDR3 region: CASSKICGTALANVLTF. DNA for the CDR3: TGTGCCAGCAGCAAAATCTGTGGGACAGCCTTGGCCAACGTCCTGACTTTC.

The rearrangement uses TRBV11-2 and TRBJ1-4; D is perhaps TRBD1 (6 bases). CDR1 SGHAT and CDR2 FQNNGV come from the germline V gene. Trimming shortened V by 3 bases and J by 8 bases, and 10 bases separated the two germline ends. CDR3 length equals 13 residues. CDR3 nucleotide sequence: TGTGCCAGCAGCTTCCAGGGGATGGAAAAACTGTTTTTT. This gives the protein CASSFQGMEKLFF. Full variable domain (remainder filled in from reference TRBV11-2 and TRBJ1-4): EAGVAQSPRYKIIEKRQSVAFWCNPISGHATLYWYQQILGQGPKLLIQFQNNGVVDDSQLPKDRFSAERLKGVDSTLKIQPAKLEDSAVYLCASSFQGMEKLFFGSGTQLSVL.

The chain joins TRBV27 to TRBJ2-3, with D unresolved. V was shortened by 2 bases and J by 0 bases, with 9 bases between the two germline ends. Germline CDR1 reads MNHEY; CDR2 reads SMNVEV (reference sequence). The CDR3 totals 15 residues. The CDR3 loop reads CASSLIPTSTDTQYF. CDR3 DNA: TGTGCCAGCAGTTTAATTCCCACTAGCACAGATACGCAGTATTTT.

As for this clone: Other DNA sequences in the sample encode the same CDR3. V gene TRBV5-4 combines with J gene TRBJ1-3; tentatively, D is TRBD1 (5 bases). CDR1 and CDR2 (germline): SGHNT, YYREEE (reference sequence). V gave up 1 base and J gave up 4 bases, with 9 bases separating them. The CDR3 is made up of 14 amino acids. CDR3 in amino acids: CASSLQGSGNTIYF. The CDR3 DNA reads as TGTGCCAGCAGCTTGCAGGGTTCAGGAAACACCATATATTTT.

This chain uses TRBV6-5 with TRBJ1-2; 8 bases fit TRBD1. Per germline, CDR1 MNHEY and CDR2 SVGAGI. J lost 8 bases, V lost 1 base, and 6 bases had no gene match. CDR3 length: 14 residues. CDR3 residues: CASSYFQGAEGYTF. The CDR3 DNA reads TGTGCCAGCAGTTACTTCCAGGGGGCAGAGGGCTACACCTTC.

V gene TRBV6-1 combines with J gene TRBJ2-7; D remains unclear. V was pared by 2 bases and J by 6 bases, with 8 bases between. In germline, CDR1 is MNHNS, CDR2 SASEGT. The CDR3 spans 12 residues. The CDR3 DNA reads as TGTGCCAGCAGTGAACGGAGTTCCGAGCAGTACTTC. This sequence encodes CASSERSSEQYF.

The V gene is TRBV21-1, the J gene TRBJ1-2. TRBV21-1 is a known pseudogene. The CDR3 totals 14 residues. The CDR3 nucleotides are TGTGCCATCAAGAGGGTCCTAATCGGCTATGGCTACACCTTC. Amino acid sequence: CAIKRVLIGYGYTF.

The CDR3 loop is CASSLDSGSSYNEQFF. CDR3 bases: TGTGCCAGCAGCTTAGACTCGGGGAGCTCCTACAATGAGCAGTTCTTC. The chain employs TRBV7-9 and TRBJ2-1, with D perhaps TRBD2 (5 bases). The CDR3 is made up of 16 amino acids. V shed 1 base and J shed 0 bases, with 10 bases lying between them. Per the germline V gene, CDR1 is SEHNR and CDR2 is FQNEAQ (reference sequence).

The CDR3 is CASSLALAGEAFF. The CDR3 DNA is TGCGCCAGCAGCTTGGCCCTAGCGGGTGAAGCTTTCTTT. The chain has TRBV5-1 and TRBJ1-1; D uncertain. Trimming took 0 bases from V and 7 from J, leaving 10 bases between them. This CDR3 contains 13 residues. Germline lookup yields CDR1 SGHRS and CDR2 YFSETQ.

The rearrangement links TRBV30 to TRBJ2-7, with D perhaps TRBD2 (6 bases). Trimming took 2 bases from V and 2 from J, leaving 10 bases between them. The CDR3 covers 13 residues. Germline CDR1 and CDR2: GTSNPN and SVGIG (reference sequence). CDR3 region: CAWSRRVAYEQYF. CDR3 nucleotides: TGTGCCTGGAGTAGGAGGGTTGCCTACGAGCAGTACTTC.

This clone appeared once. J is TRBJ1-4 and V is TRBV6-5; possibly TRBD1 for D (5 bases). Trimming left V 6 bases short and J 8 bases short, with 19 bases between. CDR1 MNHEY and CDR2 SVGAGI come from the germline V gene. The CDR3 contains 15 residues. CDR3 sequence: CASSPRGSEGEKLFF. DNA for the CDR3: TGTGCCAGCAGCCCCCGGGGGTCGGAGGGCGAAAAACTGTTTTTT.

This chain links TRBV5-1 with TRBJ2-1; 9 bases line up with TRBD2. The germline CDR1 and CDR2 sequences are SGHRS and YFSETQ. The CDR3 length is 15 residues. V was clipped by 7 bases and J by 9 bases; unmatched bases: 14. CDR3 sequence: CASALVAGGQGEQFF. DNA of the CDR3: TGCGCCAGCGCCCTTGTGGCGGGGGGGCAGGGTGAGCAGTTCTTC.

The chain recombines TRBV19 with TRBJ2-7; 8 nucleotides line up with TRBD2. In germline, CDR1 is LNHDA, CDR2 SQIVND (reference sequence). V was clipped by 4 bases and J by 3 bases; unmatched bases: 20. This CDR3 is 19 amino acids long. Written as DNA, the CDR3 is TGTGCCAGTAGTAAGGAGTCCGGTCTAAGCGGGGGTCACTACTACGAGCAGTACTTC. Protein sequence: CASSKESGLSGGHYYEQYF.

The CDR3 is CASSSDMNTEAFF. In nucleotides, the CDR3 is TGTGCCAGCAGTTCGGACATGAACACTGAAGCTTTCTTT. V gene TRBV28 combines with J gene TRBJ1-1, with D tentatively TRBD1 (5 bases). Germline V gives CDR1 MDHEN, CDR2 SYDVKM. The germline V and J ends were trimmed by 4 bases and 0 bases, with 6 bases remaining between them. The length of the CDR3 is 13 residues.

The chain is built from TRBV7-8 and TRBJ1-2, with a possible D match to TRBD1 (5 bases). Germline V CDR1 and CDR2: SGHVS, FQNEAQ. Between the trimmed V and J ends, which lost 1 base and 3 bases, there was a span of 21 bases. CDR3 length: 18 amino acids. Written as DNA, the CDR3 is TGTGCCAGCAGCTTAGTTCTCCAGGGATGGGGTTCGGACTATGGCTACACCTTC. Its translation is CASSLVLQGWGSDYGYTF.

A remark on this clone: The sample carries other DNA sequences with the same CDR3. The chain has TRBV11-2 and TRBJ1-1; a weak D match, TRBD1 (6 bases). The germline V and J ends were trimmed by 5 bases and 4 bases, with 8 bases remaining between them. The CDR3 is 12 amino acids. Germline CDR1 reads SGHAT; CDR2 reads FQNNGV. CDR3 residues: CASSSRGTEAFF. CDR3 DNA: TGTGCCAGCAGCAGCAGGGGCACTGAAGCTTTCTTT.

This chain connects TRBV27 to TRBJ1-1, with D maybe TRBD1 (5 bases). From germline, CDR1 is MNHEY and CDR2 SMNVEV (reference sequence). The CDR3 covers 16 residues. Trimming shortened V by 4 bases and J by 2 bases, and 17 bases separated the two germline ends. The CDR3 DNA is TGTGCCAGCAGTTGGGGCCTCGGTTACAGCAACACTGAAGCTTTCTTT. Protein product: CASSWGLGYSNTEAFF.